The source of this T cell receptor (beta chain) is a study of blood T cell repertoires in COVID-19 (dated by TCRdb to the early 2020s). Concerning the study at large: Samples covering the acute and convalescent phases of COVID-19 were provided by collaborators in the United States, Italy and Spain. The material from the prospective study consisted of cDNA or gDNA derived from T cells, B-cell-depleted T cells, or PBMCs. Deeply sampled blood TCRbeta repertoires from subjects exposed to, actively infected with, or recovered from COVID-19 were included in the dataset. The repertoires were released in a freely available public database intended as a resource for research on the immune response to SARS-CoV-2. The samples were drawn from two sources: the first 160 participants of the ongoing ImmuneRACE study, and 1,000 to 1,500 subjects contributed by 6 global collaborators. Nearly every sample came with metadata listing a de-identified subject ID, COVID-19 status, age in years and sex. Where available, HLA class I and class II types were taken from metadata supplied by the sample provider and were not determined by assay-based typing. Here is what the overall study found, with its caveats: Clinical and demographic metadata were provided uncurated, with the amount varying by source and participant.

On this clone: What this receptor recognizes is not known. Base qualities were left out, and no much larger clone turns up one base away.

The immunoSEQ Assay, a bias-controlled multiplex PCR, was used to amplify TCRbeta CDR3 regions from genomic DNA. The source study handled its data this way. The number of nucleated cells in each sample was estimated from the amplification of reference gene primers within the assay. To quantify the absolute abundance of each unique TCRbeta CDR3 rearrangement, sequence reads were collapsed and filtered. Productive Simpson clonality was computed per sample as the square root of Simpson's diversity index over productive rearrangements. Here the immuneACCESS table is served through TCRdb, limited to in-frame sequences with V and J called. Missing clones are a known gap in these copies; in checked studies unresolved V genes cover under half, and the rest lacks a known reason. V and J calls and clone size are as listed in that table; D and trimming were resolved from the DNA. The sample yields hundreds of thousands of clones; 80% to 90% were counted once. The ten largest clones represent more than 1.4% of the sample.

The CDR3 runs 17 amino acids, cysteine and phenylalanine included. Only the CDR3 portion is preserved as DNA: 51 bases, with reading frame beginning at the first base. V loses 1 base, J loses 0 bases, and the germline ends lie 13 bases apart. Per the germline V gene, SNHLY is the CDR1 and FYNNEI is the CDR2. Each collaborating institution followed its own protocols to collect whole blood in K2EDTA tubes. For TCRbeta analysis, collaborators shipped samples as frozen whole blood, isolated PBMCs, or DNA extracted from either of those sample types. The receptor's source is a woman aged 30 to 39 with active or convalescent COVID-19. The sequenced material came from peripheral blood. The chain is assembled from TRBV2 and TRBJ1-5, with the D gene call left open. The nucleotide sequence reads as follows: TGTGCCAGCAGTGAAGGTCGGGCGGGTGATAGCAATCAGCCCCAGCATTTT. This sequence encodes CASSEGRAGDSNQPQHF.